Below are 17 T cell receptor beta chains sequenced from a single sample in a study of cytomegalovirus exposure and HLA in healthy donors. The PCR was carried out with 60 Vbeta primers and 13 Jbeta primers. Clones were sequenced by immunoSEQ multiplex PCR, and TCRdb holds only the in-frame ones, with some missing. The profile shows about 120,000 clones, roughly 80% of them singletons. Sequences were obtained from PBMCs. These receptors were collected from a woman aged 40-49 years in good health and CMV-seropositive.

This clone was seen a few times. V usage is TRBV6-5 and J usage is TRBJ1-5, with no clear D. V was cut by 6 bases and J by 5 bases, with 11 bases left in between. The CDR3 length is 13 residues. Germline loops: CDR1 MNHEY, CDR2 SVGAGI. The CDR3: CASRRTKDQPQHF. The CDR3 DNA follows: TGTGCCAGCAGGCGTACTAAGGATCAGCCCCAGCATTTT.

Only one count was recorded for this clone. The rearrangement links TRBV7-9 to TRBJ1-6; D call uncertain. Germline V gene sequence: CDR1 SEHNR, CDR2 FQNEAQ (reference sequence). This CDR3 region has 13 residues. Trimming took off 2 bases at V and 10 bases at J, with 9 bases between the two ends. The CDR3 region is CASSLSKESPLHF. Here the CDR3 DNA reads TGTGCCAGCAGCTTATCAAAGGAGTCACCCCTCCACTTT.

Remarks on this clone: A read error may account for a junction end that differs from germline. The V and J genes are TRBV19 and TRBJ2-2, with D tentatively TRBD2 (5 bases). Germline lookup yields CDR1 LNHDA and CDR2 SQIVND (reference sequence). CDR3 length: 13 amino acids. CDR3 protein: CASTYSSSGELFF. Here the CDR3 DNA reads TGTGCCAGTACCTACAGCAGTTCCGGGGAACTGTTTTTT.

Only a few counts were recorded for this clone. The CDR3 loop is CASSFWGQGSSPLHF. The CDR3 nucleotides read TGTGCCAGCAGCTTTTGGGGGCAGGGGAGTTCACCCCTCCACTTT. This rearrangement joins TRBV7-9 to TRBJ1-6; TRBD1 might be the D (6 bases). Trimming removed 3 bases from V and 9 bases from J, with 15 bases in between. CDR1 and CDR2 (germline): SEHNR, FQNEAQ (reference sequence). This CDR3 is 15 amino acids long.

This chain links TRBV5-4 with TRBJ2-3; the match to TRBD1 covers 7 bases. Germline V gene lookup returns CDR1 SGHNT and CDR2 YYREEE (reference sequence). CDR3 length: 13 residues. Trimming at V came to 2 bases and at J to 8 bases, leaving 5 bases not matched to a gene. The CDR3 bases are TGTGCCAGCAGCTTTGGACAGGATGGTACGCAGTATTTT. It specifies CASSFGQDGTQYF. The full variable domain, with the rest looked up from reference TRBV5-4 and TRBJ2-3, is ETGVTQSPTHLIKTRGQQVTLRCSSQSGHNTVSWYQQALGQGPQFIFQYYREEENGRGNFPPRFSGLQFPNYSSELNVNALELDDSALYLCASSFGQDGTQYFGPGTRLTVL.

The chain uses TRBV15 and TRBJ2-1, with 7 nucleotides matching TRBD1. The germline gives CDR1 LNHNV, CDR2 YYDKDF (reference sequence). This CDR3 spans 14 amino acids. V was clipped by 3 bases and J by 9 bases; unmatched bases: 8. CDR3 sequence (DNA): TGTGCCACCAGCAGCGAGGGGGCCTTCGGTGAGCAGTTCTTC. Its translation is CATSSEGAFGEQFF.

This sequence joins TRBV5-1 and TRBJ2-1; TRBD2 matches 11 bases. V lost 4 bases to trimming and J lost 7 bases; unmatched junction nucleotides: 7. There are 15 residues in the CDR3. Per the germline V gene, CDR1 is SGHRS and CDR2 is YFSETQ. The CDR3 reads CASSTLAGGGNEQFF. In nucleotides, the CDR3 is TGCGCCAGCAGCACCCTAGCGGGAGGTGGAAATGAGCAGTTCTTC.

The V gene is TRBV29-1, the J gene TRBJ2-7, with TRBD1 identical over 11 bases. The germline gives CDR1 SQVTM, CDR2 ANQGSEA. This CDR3 comprises 16 residues. J gave up 2 bases and V 0 bases, and 6 bases lay outside the gene matches. The CDR3, as DNA: TGCAGCGTTGAAGAGACCGGGACAGGGGGGACCTACGAGCAGTACTTC. It translates to CSVEETGTGGTYEQYF.

V and J are TRBV4-1 and TRBJ2-7; possibly TRBD1 for D (5 bases). V lost 5 bases, J lost 1 base, and 15 bases lay in between. This CDR3 spans 15 amino acids. Germline CDR1 and CDR2: MGHRA and YSYEKL. CDR3: CASSKTALGSYEQYF. The CDR3, as DNA: TGCGCCAGCAGCAAGACAGCCTTAGGTTCCTACGAGCAGTACTTC.

V usage is TRBV5-5 and J usage is TRBJ2-3; 10 nucleotides agree with TRBD2. Losses at the gene ends were 2 bases for V and 5 bases for J; bases not matched to a gene: 20. This CDR3 region has 20 residues. Germline V gives CDR1 SGHKS, CDR2 YYEKEE (reference sequence). CDR3 loop: CASSFSSGGRAGGPGDTQYF. The CDR3 coding sequence is TGTGCCAGCAGCTTCTCGTCCGGGGGGAGAGCGGGAGGGCCGGGAGATACGCAGTATTTT. The complete variable domain, with remaining parts taken from reference TRBV5-5 and TRBJ2-3, reads DAGVTQSPTHLIKTRGQQVTLRCSPISGHKSVSWYQQVLGQGPQFIFQYYEKEERGRGNFPDRFSARQFPNYSSELNVNALLLGDSALYLCASSFSSGGRAGGPGDTQYFGPGTRLTVL.

The chain is built from TRBV7-2 and TRBJ2-7; D unresolved. The CDR3 runs to 13 residues. CDR1 and CDR2 from the germline V gene are SGHTA and FQGNSA. Trimming removed 4 bases from V and 6 bases from J, with 13 bases in between. The CDR3 protein is CASSSTRTSEQYF. The CDR3 region has the DNA TGTGCCAGCAGCTCCACCCGCACTTCCGAGCAGTACTTC.

The chain combines TRBV4-1 with TRBJ2-2; D is unclear. Germline CDR1 reads MGHRA; CDR2 reads YSYEKL. Trimming took off 5 bases at V and 0 bases at J, with 13 bases between the two ends. This CDR3 spans 16 amino acids. The CDR3 region has the DNA TGCGCCAGCAGCTCTAGGAGCACCTCGAACACCGGGGAGCTGTTTTTT. Translated: CASSSRSTSNTGELFF.

The sample holds a few counts of this clone. This rearrangement joins TRBV2 to TRBJ1-5; D call uncertain. The CDR3 length is 16 residues. Trimming took 1 base from V and 0 from J, leaving 10 bases between them. CDR1 and CDR2 (germline): SNHLY, FYNNEI. For the CDR3, the DNA is TGTGCCAGCAGTGAAGACGGGGTGCATAGCAATCAGCCCCAGCATTTT. Translation gives CASSEDGVHSNQPQHF. Based on the CDR3 plus reference TRBV2 and TRBJ1-5, the full variable domain is EPEVTQTPSHQVTQMGQEVILRCVPISNHLYFYWYRQILGQKVEFLVSFYNNEISEKSEIFDDQFSVERPDGSNFTLKIRSTKLEDSAMYFCASSEDGVHSNQPQHFGDGTRLSIL.

V gene TRBV7-8 combines with J gene TRBJ1-4, with a weak D call TRBD1 (6 bases). V lost 6 bases, J lost 1 base, and 12 bases lay in between. CDR1 SGHVS and CDR2 FQNEAQ come from the germline V gene. The CDR3 runs to 15 residues. The CDR3, as DNA: TGTGCCAGCAGGACAGGTTGGGAAACTAATGAAAAACTGTTTTTT. Protein sequence: CASRTGWETNEKLFF.

This clone was detected a few times. The chain employs TRBV6-6 and TRBJ2-1, with TRBD2 matching 13 bases. Germline V gene data show CDR1 as MNHNY and CDR2 as SVGAGI (reference sequence). With 6 bases clipped from V and 6 bases from J, the junction kept 8 bases outside the gene matches. This CDR3 is 16 amino acids long. The DNA for the CDR3 is TGTGCCAGCAGCTATCGGACTAGCGGGAGAAGCAATGAGCAGTTCTTC. Translating it yields CASSYRTSGRSNEQFF.

The table lists this clone with a few counts. The rearrangement links TRBV12-5 to TRBJ2-5, with unresolved D. V was cut by 0 bases and J by 5 bases, with 4 bases left in between. CDR1 and CDR2 from the germline V gene are LGHNT and FRNRAP. The CDR3 is 12 amino acids. CDR3 amino acids: CASGLVQETQYF. Here the CDR3 DNA reads TGTGCTAGTGGTTTGGTACAGGAGACCCAGTACTTC. The variable domain in full, with the rest retrieved from reference TRBV12-5 and TRBJ2-5, is DARVTQTPRHKVTEMGQEVTMRCQPILGHNTVFWYRQTMMQGLELLAYFRNRAPLDDSGMPKDRFSAEMPDATLATLKIQPSEPRDSAVYFCASGLVQETQYFGPGTRLLVL.

This clone was counted between two and nine times. V usage is TRBV30 and J usage is TRBJ2-7; a possible D gene is TRBD1 (6 bases). This CDR3 has 17 residues. V lost 2 bases and J 6 bases, leaving 26 bases between the germline ends. The germline gives CDR1 GTSNPN, CDR2 SVGIG (reference sequence). The CDR3, as DNA: TGTGCCTGGAGTAAGCTACAGGGTCCTGTGAGGGAGCGCGAGCAGTACTTC. Protein: CAWSKLQGPVREREQYF. Complete variable domain (other parts from reference TRBV30 and TRBJ2-7): SQTIHQWPATLVQPVGSPLSLECTVEGTSNPNLYWYRQAAGRGLQLLFYSVGIGQISSEVPQNLSASRPQDRQFILSSKKLLLSDSGFYLCAWSKLQGPVREREQYFGPGTRLTVT.